These 23 T cell receptor beta chains originate from one sample sequenced in a study of shared clonotypes between healthy human individuals. Produced via immunoSEQ multiplex PCR; TCRdb's table is partial and in-frame only. The repertoire holds roughly 660,000 clones, with about 90% as singletons. Input material: memory CD8+ T cells from PBMCs. Subset indicated: CD45RO+ cells pooled with CCR7-negative TemRA cells. All receptors derive from a man in his late teens or twenties in good health. Some clones in this sample may be carry-over from other donors' samples.

A note on this clone: The same CDR3 arises from other DNA sequences in this sample as well. The chain couples TRBV28 to TRBJ2-1; 11 bases line up with TRBD2. The CDR3 spans 15 residues. Germline CDR1 and CDR2: MDHEN and SYDVKM. V lost 3 bases to trimming and J lost 7 bases; unmatched junction nucleotides: 5. The CDR3 sequence: CASSLGLAGGNEQFF. Here the CDR3 DNA reads TGTGCCAGCAGTTTGGGTCTAGCGGGAGGTAATGAGCAGTTCTTC.

Concerning this clone: Other nucleotide sequences from this sample produce the same CDR3. This rearrangement joins TRBV6-5 to TRBJ2-1, with D perhaps TRBD1 or TRBD2 (5 bases each). Germline-derived CDR1 and CDR2 are MNHEY and SVGAGI. V was shortened by 4 bases and J by 0 bases, with 10 bases between the two germline ends. The CDR3 totals 15 residues. The CDR3 sequence is CASSSGRISYNEQFF. The CDR3 DNA reads TGTGCCAGCAGTTCGGGACGCATCTCCTACAATGAGCAGTTCTTC.

J is TRBJ2-7 and V is TRBV28, with TRBD2 matching over 10 bases. This CDR3 comprises 15 residues. V trimming: 6 bases; J trimming: 2 bases; junction bases outside the gene matches: 7. CDR1 and CDR2 from the germline V gene are MDHEN and SYDVKM. CDR3 sequence reads: CASRMGTSVTYEQYF. DNA of the CDR3: TGTGCCAGCAGAATGGGGACTAGCGTCACCTACGAGCAGTACTTC.

The CDR3 loop is CASSSPAFYEQYF. In DNA form, the CDR3 reads TGTGCCAGCAGCTCCCCCGCGTTCTACGAGCAGTACTTC. The gene calls are TRBV7-8 and TRBJ2-7, with no clear D. V gave up 4 bases and J gave up 3 bases, with 10 bases separating them. The germline V gene encodes CDR1 SGHVS and CDR2 FQNEAQ. The CDR3 contains 13 residues.

The J gene is TRBJ1-3, the V gene TRBV9; D gene ambiguous. V was clipped by 2 bases and J by 0 bases, with 15 bases between them. The CDR3 loop spans 17 amino acids. Germline-derived CDR1 and CDR2 are SGDLS and YYNGEE. The CDR3 region has the DNA TGTGCCAGCAGCGTTTTCGCCGCGGCAGACTCTGGAAACACCATATATTTT. It yields the protein CASSVFAAADSGNTIYF. The full variable domain, in which reference TRBV9 and TRBJ1-3 provide the parts outside the CDR3, is DSGVTQTPKHLITATGQRVTLRCSPRSGDLSVYWYQQSLDQGLQFLIQYYNGEERAKGNILERFSAQQFPDLHSELNLSSLELGDSALYFCASSVFAAADSGNTIYFGEGSWLTVV.

For the CDR3, the DNA is TGTGCCAGCAGCCAAGGGCTTCGCGGGGAGCAGTACTTC. Translation: CASSQGLRGEQYF. The chain carries TRBV14 and TRBJ2-7, with a weak D call TRBD2 (5 bases). The V gene's germline CDR1 is SGHDN and CDR2 FVKESK. The CDR3 runs to 13 residues. Trimming took 1 base from V and 7 from J, leaving 11 bases between them.

The chain couples TRBV28 to TRBJ2-1, with D possibly matching TRBD1 (6 bases). Germline CDR1 and CDR2: MDHEN and SYDVKM. CDR3 length equals 18 residues. Trimming pared 6 bases from V and 2 bases from J, leaving 23 bases between. The CDR3 region has the DNA TGTGCCAGCAGCACTAGGTACCCCCGGGACACTACCTACAATGAGCAGTTCTTC. As protein: CASSTRYPRDTTYNEQFF.

This sequence joins TRBV6-5 and TRBJ1-2; 7 nucleotides align to TRBD1. The V segment lost 4 bases and the J segment 3 bases; nucleotides outside the gene matches: 8. In germline, CDR1 is MNHEY, CDR2 SVGAGI. This CDR3 spans 15 amino acids. The CDR3 DNA sequence: TGTGCCAGCAGTTTTAGACAGGGCCCATACTATGGCTACACCTTC. Protein: CASSFRQGPYYGYTF.

This chain connects TRBV7-9 to TRBJ2-7; 8 bases line up with TRBD1. CDR3 length: 17 amino acids. Germline assignment: CDR1 SEHNR and CDR2 FQNEAQ (reference sequence). V gave up 4 bases and J gave up 5 bases; unmatched junction bases: 16. The CDR3 bases are TGTGCCAGCAGCTCCGCGTTTTACGGGACAGGACCCAACGAGCAGTACTTC. This gives the protein CASSSAFYGTGPNEQYF.

The chain couples TRBV7-9 to TRBJ1-4; D remains unclear. The germline V and J ends were trimmed by 3 bases and 3 bases, with 14 bases remaining between them. There are 16 residues in the CDR3. The germline V gene encodes CDR1 SEHNR and CDR2 FQNEAQ (reference sequence). The CDR3 sequence is CASSLAPVGANEKLFF. CDR3 coding DNA: TGTGCCAGCAGCTTGGCCCCCGTGGGCGCTAATGAAAAACTGTTTTTT. Based on the CDR3 plus reference TRBV7-9 and TRBJ1-4, the full variable domain is DTGVSQNPRHKITKRGQNVTFRCDPISEHNRLYWYRQTLGQGPEFLTYFQNEAQLEKSRLLSDRFSAERPKGSFSTLEIQRTEQGDSAMYLCASSLAPVGANEKLFFGSGTQLSVL.

The gene calls are TRBV19 and TRBJ2-5, with 9 nucleotides matching TRBD1. V dropped 4 bases and J dropped 2; count of bases not matched to a gene: 2. The CDR3 totals 14 residues. Per germline, CDR1 LNHDA and CDR2 SQIVND (reference sequence). CDR3 DNA: TGTGCCAGTAGTACCGGACAGGGGCAAGAGACCCAGTACTTC. Its translation is CASSTGQGQETQYF.

The V call is TRBV7-8, the J call TRBJ1-2; a weak D match, TRBD1 (6 bases). There are 13 residues in the CDR3. The V gene lost 6 bases and the J gene lost 4 bases, with 12 bases spanning the gap. Germline V gives CDR1 SGHVS, CDR2 FQNEAQ. This chain's CDR3 is CASSYRGAYGYTF. The CDR3 coding sequence is TGTGCCAGCAGTTATCGGGGGGCCTATGGCTACACCTTC.

The chain recombines TRBV5-8 with TRBJ2-2, with 8 bases that match TRBD2. With V trimmed by 2 bases and J by 3 bases, 9 bases remained unmatched. CDR3 size: 17 residues. Germline V gene lookup returns CDR1 SGHTS and CDR2 YDEGEE. CDR3 bases: TGTGCCAGCAGCTTTAACCGGGAGGGAGTGGACACCGGGGAGCTGTTTTTT. Translation: CASSFNREGVDTGELFF.

This clone was recorded once. This chain connects TRBV4-3 to TRBJ2-7; D is possibly TRBD2 (5 bases). The germline V gene encodes CDR1 LGHNA and CDR2 YSLEER. The CDR3 extends over 16 amino acids. V lost 0 bases to trimming and J lost 2 bases, with 14 bases between them. The CDR3 reads CASSQEGPGSAYEQYF. The CDR3 region has the DNA TGCGCCAGCAGCCAAGAAGGGCCGGGAAGCGCCTACGAGCAGTACTTC.

This clone was seen a handful of times. The genes are TRBV4-2 and TRBJ1-1; the D is unclear. Trimming took 1 base from V and 2 from J, leaving 8 bases between them. CDR3 size: 14 residues. The germline gives CDR1 LGHNA, CDR2 YNFKEQ. This CDR3 reads CASSQVEGNTEAFF. CDR3 DNA: TGTGCCAGCAGCCAAGTTGAGGGAAACACTGAAGCTTTCTTT.

CDR3 loop: CASSQDLRVGTQYF. The DNA of the CDR3 is TGCGCCAGCAGCCAAGATCTCAGGGTAGGGACCCAGTACTTC. This chain links TRBV4-3 with TRBJ2-5, with a weak D call TRBD1 (5 bases). The CDR3 spans 14 residues. Germline lookup yields CDR1 LGHNA and CDR2 YSLEER. Trimming took 0 bases from V and 7 from J, leaving 12 bases between them.

This clone showed up just a few times. The same CDR3 arises from other DNA sequences in this sample as well. The chain is built from TRBV29-1 and TRBJ1-1; D is undetermined. V was trimmed by 4 bases and J by 0 bases, leaving 3 bases between them. Germline V gives CDR1 SQVTM, CDR2 ANQGSEA. This CDR3 contains 11 residues. CDR3 residues: CSVGVNTEAFF. Written as DNA, the CDR3 is TGCAGCGTTGGGGTGAACACTGAAGCTTTCTTT.

The V call is TRBV28, the J call TRBJ2-4; D unresolved. Germline CDR1 is MDHEN and CDR2 is SYDVKM. This CDR3 spans 14 amino acids. V was trimmed by 6 bases and J by 3 bases, leaving 12 bases between them. The DNA for the CDR3 is TGTGCCAGCAGCTATCCTCGTGGCAAAAACATTCAGTACTTC. This translates into CASSYPRGKNIQYF.

The chain carries TRBV10-2 and TRBJ2-5; 7 nucleotides match TRBD2. Germline assignment: CDR1 WSHSY and CDR2 SAAADI. The CDR3 has 14 amino acids. The ends lost 6 bases at V and 1 base at J; junction bases unmatched: 5. The CDR3 loop reads CASRETSVQETQYF. In DNA, the CDR3 is TGCGCCAGCAGAGAAACTAGCGTCCAAGAGACCCAGTACTTC.

The DNA of the CDR3 is TGTGCCAGCAACAAAGGACAGGTCTCCTACGAGCAGTACTTC. Translating gives CASNKGQVSYEQYF. This rearrangement joins TRBV2 to TRBJ2-7, with 7 bases that match TRBD1. Germline V CDR1 and CDR2: SNHLY, FYNNEI. This CDR3 comprises 14 residues. V trimming: 7 bases; J trimming: 0 bases; junction bases outside the gene matches: 6.

The chain carries TRBV27 and TRBJ1-5; D may be TRBD1 (5 bases). Germline values: CDR1 MNHEY, CDR2 SMNVEV (reference sequence). Trimming removed 5 bases at V and 0 bases at J, with 17 bases between. This CDR3 region has 17 residues. The CDR3 DNA reads as TGTGCCAGCAGTCCCGTTGGGGGTCCCCTTAGCAATCAGCCCCAGCATTTT. Its translation: CASSPVGGPLSNQPQHF.

This clone was counted a single time. The chain couples TRBV5-6 to TRBJ2-5; unclear D gene. The last part of the DNA fits TRBJ2-7 better; the J call may be wrong. CDR3 length: 13 amino acids. Germline V gives CDR1 SGHDT, CDR2 YYEEEE. This CDR3 is CASSLAPPLEQYF. In DNA, the CDR3 is TGTGCCAGCAGCTTGGCCCCCCCCCTCGAGCAGTACTTC.

The CDR3 sequence is CAISELAGNSGNTIYF. The CDR3 DNA reads TGTGCCATCAGTGAGTTAGCGGGCAACTCTGGAAACACCATATATTTT. The chain has TRBV10-3 and TRBJ1-3; D call uncertain. The germline V gene has CDR1 ENHRY and CDR2 SYGVKD. This CDR3 comprises 16 residues. V was cut by 1 base and J by 0 bases, with 10 bases left in between.